The clone carrying this TCR beta chain was counted between two and nine times. Its matching antigen is unknown. This record comes from a study of early T cells in non-severe SARS-CoV-2 infection. For the study at large: Chains were unpaired, as sequencing was done on bulk RNA from unsorted whole blood. Study results and caveats: Database matching using VDJdb favored anti-spike CD8 responses, with private and CD4 specificities left missing.

Germline CDR1 and CDR2: MNHEY and SVGEGT. The CDR3 is made up of 16 amino acids. Trimming took 2 bases from V and 0 from J, leaving 11 bases between them. Separate cDNA molecules each had unique molecular identifiers attached to them. Each CDR3 protein is one row after TCRdb ran MiXCR on the 5' RACE reads. The data contain tens of thousands of distinct CDR3 sequences, roughly 13% of them singletons. The specimen was whole blood. The clonotype was recovered from an adult who was a healthcare worker with PCR-confirmed SARS-CoV-2 infection or an uninfected control (not recorded which). This sequence joins TRBV6-2 or TRBV6-3 and TRBJ1-5; D perhaps matches TRBD1 (5 bases). CDR3 coding DNA: TGTGCCAGCAGTTACATGGCAGGGTATAGCAATCAGCCCCAGCATTTT. This encodes CASSYMAGYSNQPQHF.